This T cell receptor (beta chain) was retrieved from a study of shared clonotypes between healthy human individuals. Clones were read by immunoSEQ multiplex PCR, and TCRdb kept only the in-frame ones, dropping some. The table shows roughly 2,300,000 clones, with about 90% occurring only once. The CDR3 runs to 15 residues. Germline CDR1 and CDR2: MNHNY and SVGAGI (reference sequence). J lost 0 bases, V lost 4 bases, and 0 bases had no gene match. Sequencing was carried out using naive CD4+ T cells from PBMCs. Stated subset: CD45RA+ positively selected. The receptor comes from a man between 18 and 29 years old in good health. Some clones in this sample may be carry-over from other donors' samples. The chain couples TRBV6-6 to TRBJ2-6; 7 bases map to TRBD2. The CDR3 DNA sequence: TGTGCCAGCAGTTGGGGGGGCTCTGGGGCCAACGTCCTGACTTTC. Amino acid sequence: CASSWGGSGANVLTF.